The sequence of this TCR beta chain was determined in a study of blood T cell repertoires in COVID-19. The germline V gene encodes CDR1 LGHNA and CDR2 YNFKEQ. This CDR3 region has 15 residues. V was pared by 7 bases and J by 4 bases, with 9 bases of the junction left unmatched. TCRdb's copy holds only in-frame clones and misses some; the assay was immunoSEQ multiplex PCR. The sample lists 310,000 or so clones; 86% were seen once. Sequences were obtained from peripheral blood. V usage is TRBV4-2 and J usage is TRBJ2-1; 8 bases fit TRBD2. The TCR was taken from a woman in her forties or fifties with acute or convalescent COVID-19. The CDR3 here is CASILIAGKYNEQFF. DNA for the CDR3: TGTGCCAGCATACTCATAGCGGGGAAATACAATGAGCAGTTCTTC.